The TCR beta chain described here comes from a study of control samples from healthy donors and cancer patients. Libraries were prepared by immunoSEQ multiplex PCR; TCRdb keeps only in-frame clonotypes and omits some of them. The top ten hold roughly 3.1% of the sample, which has some 150,000 clones, more than 90% seen once. This sequence was found in a man aged 25 to 40 in good health. Sequenced material: blood.

The CDR3 coding sequence is TGTGCCAGCAGCTTATGGGGGAACACTGAAGCTTTCTTT. Its protein is CASSLWGNTEAFF. The chain has TRBV7-8 and TRBJ1-1; the D is unclear. V dropped 2 bases and J dropped 1 base, with 5 bases sitting between them. Germline V lookup: CDR1 SGHVS, CDR2 FQNEAQ. The CDR3 is made up of 13 amino acids.